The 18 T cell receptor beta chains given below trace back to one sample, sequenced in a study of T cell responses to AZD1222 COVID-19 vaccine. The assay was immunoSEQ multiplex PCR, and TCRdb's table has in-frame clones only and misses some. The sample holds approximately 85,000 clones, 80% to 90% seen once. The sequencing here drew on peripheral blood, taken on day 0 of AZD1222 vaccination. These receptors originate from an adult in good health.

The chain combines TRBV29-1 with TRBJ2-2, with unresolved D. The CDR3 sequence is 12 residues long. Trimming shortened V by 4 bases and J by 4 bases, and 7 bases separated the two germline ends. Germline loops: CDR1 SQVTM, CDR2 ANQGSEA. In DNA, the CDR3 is TGCAGCGTTGTACAGCCCACCGGGGAGCTGTTTTTT. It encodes CSVVQPTGELFF.

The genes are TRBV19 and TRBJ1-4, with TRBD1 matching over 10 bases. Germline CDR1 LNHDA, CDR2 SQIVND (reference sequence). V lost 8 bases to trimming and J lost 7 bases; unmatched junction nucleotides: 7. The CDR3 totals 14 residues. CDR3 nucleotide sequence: TGTGCCAGTGGGGGACAGGGGCGGGCTGAAAAACTGTTTTTT. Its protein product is CASGGQGRAEKLFF.

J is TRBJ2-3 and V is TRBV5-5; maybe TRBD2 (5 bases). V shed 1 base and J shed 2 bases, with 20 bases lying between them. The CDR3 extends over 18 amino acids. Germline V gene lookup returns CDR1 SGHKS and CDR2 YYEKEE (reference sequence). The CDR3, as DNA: TGTGCCAGCAGCTTGCTCGGTGCGGCGGGCAGGAACACAGATACGCAGTATTTT. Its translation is CASSLLGAAGRNTDTQYF.

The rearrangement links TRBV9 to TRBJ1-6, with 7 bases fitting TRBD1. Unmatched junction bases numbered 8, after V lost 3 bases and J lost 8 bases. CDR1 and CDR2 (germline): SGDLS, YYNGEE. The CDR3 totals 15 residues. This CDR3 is CASSAIGGAYSPLHF. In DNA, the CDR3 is TGTGCCAGCAGCGCGATAGGGGGCGCCTATTCACCCCTCCACTTT.

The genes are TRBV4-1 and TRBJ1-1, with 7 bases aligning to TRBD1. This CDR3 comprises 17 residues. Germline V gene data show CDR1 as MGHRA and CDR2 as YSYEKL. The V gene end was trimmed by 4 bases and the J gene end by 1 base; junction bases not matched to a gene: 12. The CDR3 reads CASSLARLGQANTEAFF. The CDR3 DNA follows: TGCGCCAGCAGCCTAGCCCGTCTAGGACAGGCGAACACTGAAGCTTTCTTT.

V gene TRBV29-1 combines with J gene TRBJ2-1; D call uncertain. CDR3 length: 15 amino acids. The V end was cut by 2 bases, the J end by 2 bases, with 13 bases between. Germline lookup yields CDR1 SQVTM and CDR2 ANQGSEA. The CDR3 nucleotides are TGCAGCGTTGAATCACGGGCGACTGCCTACAATGAGCAGTTCTTC. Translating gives CSVESRATAYNEQFF.

The CDR3 coding sequence is TGTGCCAGCAGCCCAGGGGACAATGAGCAGTTCTTC. It specifies CASSPGDNEQFF. J is TRBJ2-1 and V is TRBV7-8; TRBD1 is a possible D gene (6 bases). V shed 5 bases and J shed 5 bases, with 7 bases lying between them. The CDR3 extends over 12 amino acids. Looked up from germline, CDR1 is SGHVS and CDR2 is FQNEAQ.

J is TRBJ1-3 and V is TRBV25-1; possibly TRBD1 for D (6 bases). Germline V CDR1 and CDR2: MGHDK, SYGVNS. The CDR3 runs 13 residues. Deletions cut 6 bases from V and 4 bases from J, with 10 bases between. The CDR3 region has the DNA TGTGCCAGCAGCCTAGGGGGAGGAAACACCATATATTTT. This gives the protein CASSLGGGNTIYF.

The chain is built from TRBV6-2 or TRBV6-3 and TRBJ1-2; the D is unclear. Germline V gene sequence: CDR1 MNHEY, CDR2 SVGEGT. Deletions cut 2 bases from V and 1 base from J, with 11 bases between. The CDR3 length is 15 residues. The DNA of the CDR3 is TGTGCCAGCAGTTACGCCAGTTCAAATAACTATGGCTACACCTTC. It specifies CASSYASSNNYGYTF.

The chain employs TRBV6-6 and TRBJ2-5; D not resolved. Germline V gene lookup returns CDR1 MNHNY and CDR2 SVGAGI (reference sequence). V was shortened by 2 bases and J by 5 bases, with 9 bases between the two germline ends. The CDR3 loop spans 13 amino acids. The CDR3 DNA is TGTGCCAGCAGTTACGAGCGTCGGGAGACCCAGTACTTC. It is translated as CASSYERRETQYF.

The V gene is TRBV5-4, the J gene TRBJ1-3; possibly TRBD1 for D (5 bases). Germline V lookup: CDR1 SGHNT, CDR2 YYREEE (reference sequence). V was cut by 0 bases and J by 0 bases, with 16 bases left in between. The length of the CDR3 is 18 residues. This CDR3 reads CASSLASQGRVSGNTIYF. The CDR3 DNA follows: TGTGCCAGCAGCTTGGCATCTCAGGGACGTGTCTCTGGAAACACCATATATTTT.

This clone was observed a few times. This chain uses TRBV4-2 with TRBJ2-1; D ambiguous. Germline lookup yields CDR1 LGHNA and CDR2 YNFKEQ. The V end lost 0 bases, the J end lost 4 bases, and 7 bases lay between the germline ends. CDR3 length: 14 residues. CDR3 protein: CASSQDAGYNEQFF. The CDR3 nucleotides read TGTGCCAGCAGCCAAGATGCCGGGTACAATGAGCAGTTCTTC.

CDR3: CASSPLTGTATGELFF. For the CDR3, the DNA is TGTGCCAGCTCACCACTTACCGGGACGGCCACCGGGGAGCTGTTTTTT. This chain joins TRBV18 and TRBJ2-2; D may correspond to TRBD1 or TRBD2 (5 bases each). CDR3 length: 16 amino acids. Germline assignment: CDR1 KGHSH and CDR2 LQKENI. V lost 1 base to trimming and J lost 4 bases, with 13 bases between them.

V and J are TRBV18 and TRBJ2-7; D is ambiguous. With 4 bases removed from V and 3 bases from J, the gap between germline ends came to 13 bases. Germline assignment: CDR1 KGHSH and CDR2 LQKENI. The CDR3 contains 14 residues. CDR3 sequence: CASSHPASLYEQYF. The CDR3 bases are TGTGCCAGCTCACACCCGGCCAGCCTCTACGAGCAGTACTTC.

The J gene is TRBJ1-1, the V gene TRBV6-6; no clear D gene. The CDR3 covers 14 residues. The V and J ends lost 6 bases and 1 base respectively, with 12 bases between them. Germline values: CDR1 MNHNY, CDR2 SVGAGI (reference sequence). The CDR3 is CASSYPEGNTEAFF. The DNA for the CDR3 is TGTGCCAGCAGCTATCCAGAGGGGAACACTGAAGCTTTCTTT.

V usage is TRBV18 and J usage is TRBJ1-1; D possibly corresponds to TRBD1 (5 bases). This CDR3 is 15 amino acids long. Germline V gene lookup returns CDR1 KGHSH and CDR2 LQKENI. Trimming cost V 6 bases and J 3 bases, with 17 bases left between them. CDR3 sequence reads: CASSLSGGADTEAFF. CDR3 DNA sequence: TGTGCCAGCTCCCTGTCTGGGGGTGCGGACACTGAAGCTTTCTTT.

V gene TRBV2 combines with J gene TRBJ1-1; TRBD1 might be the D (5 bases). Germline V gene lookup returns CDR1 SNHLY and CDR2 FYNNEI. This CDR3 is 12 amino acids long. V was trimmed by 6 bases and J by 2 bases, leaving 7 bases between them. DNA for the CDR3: TGTGCCAGCAGGACAGATAACACTGAAGCTTTCTTT. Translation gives CASRTDNTEAFF. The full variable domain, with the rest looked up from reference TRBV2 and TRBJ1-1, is EPEVTQTPSHQVTQMGQEVILRCVPISNHLYFYWYRQILGQKVEFLVSFYNNEISEKSEIFDDQFSVERPDGSNFTLKIRSTKLEDSAMYFCASRTDNTEAFFGQGTRLTVV.

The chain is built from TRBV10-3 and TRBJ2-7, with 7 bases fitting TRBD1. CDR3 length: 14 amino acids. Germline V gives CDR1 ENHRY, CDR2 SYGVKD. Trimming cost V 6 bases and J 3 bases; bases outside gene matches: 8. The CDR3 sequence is CAISHRDSYYEQYF. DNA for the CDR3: TGTGCCATCAGCCACCGGGACAGCTACTACGAGCAGTACTTC.